A selection of T cell receptor beta chains follows, all from one sample in a study of blood T cell repertoires in COVID-19. Sequencing used immunoSEQ multiplex PCR; TCRdb keeps in-frame clones, though not all of them. The table lists around 150,000 clones, about 93% of them singletons. Sequencing was done on a sample of peripheral blood. The receptors derive from a woman aged 45-60 years with acute or convalescent COVID-19. The CDR3 runs from the conserved cysteine through the conserved F or W. A D gene is named only where the DNA matches it firmly. Clone size is shown for a subset of rows, as once, few, many or a class of expanded clone.

abundance,j_gene,v_gene,d_gene,CDR3nt,CDR3aa
NA,TRBJ1-2,TRBV6-5,NA,TGTGCCAGCAGTTACCCTGGGGGGGGAAACTATGGCTACACCTTC,CASSYPGGGNYGYTF
NA,TRBJ2-7,TRBV30,NA,TGTGCCTGGAGTTTAGGGGCGACCTACGAGCAGTACTTC,CAWSLGATYEQYF
once,TRBJ1-1,TRBV21-1,NA,TGTGCCAGCAGCAAAGGAGGGCGGGAGGGTGAAGCTTTCTTT,CASSKGGREGEAFF
NA,TRBJ2-7,TRBV18,NA,TGTGCCAGCTTGGACAGCTCCTACGAGCAGTACTTC,CASLDSSYEQYF
NA,TRBJ2-1,TRBV24-1,TRBD1,TGTGCCACCAGTGATCAGGGGGCTTCATACAATGAGCAGTTCTTC,CATSDQGASYNEQFF
NA,TRBJ2-1,TRBV7-2,TRBD2,TGTGCCAGCAGCACAGGACTAGCAGGTGAGCAGTTCTTC,CASSTGLAGEQFF
NA,TRBJ2-5,TRBV7-9,TRBD1,TGTGCCAGCAGCTTAAATTTCAGGGGGCAAGAGACCCAGTACTTC,CASSLNFRGQETQYF
few,TRBJ2-1,TRBV5-1,NA,TGCGCCAGCAGCTTGGCAGGGGATGAGCAGTTCTTC,CASSLAGDEQFF
NA,TRBJ1-3,TRBV18,NA,TGTGCCAGCTCACCACGAATCTTAACAGAGTCCTCTGGAAACACCATATATTTT,CASSPRILTESSGNTIYF
NA,TRBJ2-1,TRBV5-1,TRBD2,TGCGCCAGCAGTCCCGAGGGCGGGGGACACAATGAGCAGTTCTTC,CASSPEGGGHNEQFF
NA,TRBJ1-5,TRBV15,NA,TGTGCCACCAGCAGTTTGGACAGAAGCTTCAATCAGCCCCAGCATTTT,CATSSLDRSFNQPQHF
NA,TRBJ2-1,TRBV11-1,TRBD2,TGTGCCAGCAGCCTGACTAGCGGGAGAGGGGCCGAGCAGTTCTTC,CASSLTSGRGAEQFF
NA,TRBJ1-2,TRBV3-1/TRBV3-2,NA,TGTGCCAGCAGCCAGTTTCGATCCATCACGGGGGGCTACACCTTC,CASSQFRSITGGYTF
NA,TRBJ1-1,TRBV6-5,NA,TGTGCCAGCAGTTACTCCTTAGTCGATTCTGAAGCTTTCTTT,CASSYSLVDSEAFF
NA,TRBJ1-6,TRBV3-1/TRBV3-2,NA,TGTGCCAGCAGCTCTAGTGATACTAATTCACCCCTCCACTTT,CASSSSDTNSPLHF
NA,TRBJ1-1,TRBV27,TRBD1,TGTGCCAGCAGTCTGGGACAGGGAGGGGATGCTTTCTTT,CASSLGQGGDAFF
NA,TRBJ2-7,TRBV6-2/TRBV6-3,NA,TGTGCCAGCAGTTACTCGACTCTCTACGAGCAGTACTTC,CASSYSTLYEQYF
NA,TRBJ2-7,TRBV15,TRBD1,TGTGCCACCAGCAGAGGGGGACAGGGGTTGTACGAGCAGTACTTC,CATSRGGQGLYEQYF
NA,TRBJ1-1,TRBV5-1,TRBD1,TGCGCCTCCCAAACAGGGGAGTTTTTGGGCACTGAAGCTTTCTTT,CASQTGEFLGTEAFF
NA,TRBJ1-1,TRBV27,NA,TGTGCCAGCCAGGGTTTAGGCACTGAAGCTTTCTTT,CASQGLGTEAFF
NA,TRBJ2-3,TRBV11-1,NA,TGTGCCAGCAGACATTGGGACTGGAGCACAGATACGCAGTATTTT,CASRHWDWSTDTQYF
once,TRBJ1-2,TRBV28,TRBD1,TGTGCCAGCAGTCCACCGGGACAGATCTATGGCTACACCTTC,CASSPPGQIYGYTF
NA,TRBJ2-1,TRBV6-1,TRBD2,TGTGCCAGCAGTGGGGCACTAGCGGGTCTCTCCTACAATGAGCAGTTCTTC,CASSGALAGLSYNEQFF
NA,TRBJ1-1,TRBV24-1,TRBD1,TGTGCCACCAGAGACAGGGAAGGGAATACTGAAGCTTTCTTT,CATRDREGNTEAFF
NA,TRBJ1-2,TRBV29-1,TRBD1,TGCAGCGTACAGGGGAACTATGGCTACACCTTC,CSVQGNYGYTF
NA,TRBJ1-1,TRBV10-2,NA,TGCGCCAGCATAGGGGGGAACACTGAAGCTTTCTTT,CASIGGNTEAFF
NA,TRBJ1-6,TRBV19,NA,TGTGCCAGTAGTCGAACAGCTATTTATAATTCACCCCTCCACTTT,CASSRTAIYNSPLHF
once,TRBJ1-2,TRBV28,NA,TGTGCCAGCAGTCCGGGGGAGGACTATGGCTACACCTTC,CASSPGEDYGYTF
NA,TRBJ2-7,TRBV7-9,TRBD1,TGTGCCAGCAGGCCATGGACAGGGGCCAAAGTTTGGTACGAGCAGTACTTC,CASRPWTGAKVWYEQYF
NA,TRBJ1-2,TRBV28,NA,TGTGCCAGCAGTTTCTCCGGGACTTTAAGCTATGGCTACACCTTC,CASSFSGTLSYGYTF
NA,TRBJ1-2,TRBV12-5,NA,TGTGCTAGTGGCTCCGGACACGTAGTTGATGGCTACACCTTC,CASGSGHVVDGYTF
NA,TRBJ1-2,TRBV6-4,TRBD1,TGTGCCAGCAGTGATCGCTTCCCGACAGGGGGCCATGGCTACACCTTC,CASSDRFPTGGHGYTF
NA,TRBJ2-7,TRBV6-5,NA,TGTGCCACCCTCAGAACTTACAGCTCCTACGAGCAGTACTTC,CATLRTYSSYEQYF
NA,TRBJ1-1,TRBV29-1,TRBD1,TGCAGCGTAGCCGACAGGGGAACTGAAGCTTTCTTT,CSVADRGTEAFF
NA,TRBJ2-3,TRBV2,NA,TGTGCCAGCAGTGTGGGCCCACCTAGCACAGATACGCAGTATTTT,CASSVGPPSTDTQYF
NA,TRBJ2-2,TRBV7-9,TRBD1,TGTGCCAGCAAAGGTGGAGGACAGGGTCCCGGGGAGCTGTTTTTT,CASKGGGQGPGELFF
NA,TRBJ2-1,TRBV7-3,NA,TGTGCCAGCAGCTTAGAGGCCTTTCGGAATGAGCAGTTCTTC,CASSLEAFRNEQFF
NA,TRBJ2-3,TRBV7-2,NA,TGTGCCAGCAGCTTAGACAGAGTAAGCACAGATACGCAGTATTTT,CASSLDRVSTDTQYF
NA,TRBJ2-3,TRBV18,TRBD1,TGTGCCAGCTCACCACCGAAGGGGGCAATCACAGATACGCAGTATTTT,CASSPPKGAITDTQYF
NA,TRBJ1-5,TRBV9,TRBD1,TGTGCCAGCAGCGTAGCCTCCGGACAGGGTGAGCCCCAGCATTTT,CASSVASGQGEPQHF
NA,TRBJ1-2,TRBV2,NA,TGTGCCAGCTTGAAAGGGAACGGAGGGTTGATTTCCTATGGCTACACCTTC,CASLKGNGGLISYGYTF
NA,TRBJ1-5,TRBV28,NA,TGTGCCAGTACGACGGGTAGTAATCAGCCCCAGCATTTT,CASTTGSNQPQHF
NA,TRBJ1-1,TRBV12-5,TRBD1,TGTGCTAGTGGTCTGCGACAGGGGTACACTGAAGCTTTCTTT,CASGLRQGYTEAFF
NA,TRBJ2-1,TRBV29-1,NA,TGCAGCGTTGAAGATATCGGTGAAGTTGAATACAATGAGCAGTTCTTC,CSVEDIGEVEYNEQFF
NA,TRBJ1-5,TRBV6-2/TRBV6-3,NA,TGTGCCAGCAGCCAGACAGAGAATCAGCCCCAGCATTTT,CASSQTENQPQHF
NA,TRBJ1-4,TRBV21-1,NA,TGTGCCAGCAGCGCCGGGGGTCTTAATGAAAAACTGTTTTTT,CASSAGGLNEKLFF
NA,TRBJ1-6,TRBV7-2,NA,TGTGCCAGCACCTTAACAGTTAATTCACCCCTCCACTTT,CASTLTVNSPLHF
NA,TRBJ1-1,TRBV29-1,NA,TGCAGCGTTGAATCGACAGGATGGATGAACACTGAAGCTTTCTTT,CSVESTGWMNTEAFF
NA,TRBJ1-2,TRBV15,TRBD1,TGTGCCACCAGCAGAGTTCTGGGACAGGGCCACTATGGCTACACCTTC,CATSRVLGQGHYGYTF
NA,TRBJ1-6,TRBV28,NA,TGTGCCAGCAGTCCCCTTGGGGGGGGCATGCCACCCCTCCACTTT,CASSPLGGGMPPLHF
NA,TRBJ1-6,TRBV18,NA,TGTGCCAGCTCACCAAACAGACCTAAGACAGTTGCTGATAAGGATTCACCCCTCCACTTT,CASSPNRPKTVADKDSPLHF
NA,TRBJ1-1,TRBV5-6,NA,TGTGCCAGCAGCTTGGGCGATTGGAGCGAAGCTTTCTTT,CASSLGDWSEAFF
NA,TRBJ2-3,TRBV4-3,NA,TGCGCCAGCAGCCAAGAGAGGGCAGATACGCAGTATTTT,CASSQERADTQYF
NA,TRBJ2-1,TRBV28,NA,TGTGCCAGCACTTCCGGGTTTACCTACAATGAGCAGTTCTTC,CASTSGFTYNEQFF
NA,TRBJ2-7,TRBV4-1,TRBD2,TGCGCCAGCAGGGAACTAGCGGGAGGGCCGGGGTACGAGCAGTACTTC,CASRELAGGPGYEQYF
NA,TRBJ2-2,TRBV7-7,TRBD2,TGTGCTAGCAGCCCGGGGGGGGTCCGATCCGGGGAGCTGTTTTTT,CASSPGGVRSGELFF
NA,TRBJ2-5,TRBV19,NA,TGTGCCAGTAGTATGGGAGGCGGGCTCCAAGAGACCCAGTACTTC,CASSMGGGLQETQYF